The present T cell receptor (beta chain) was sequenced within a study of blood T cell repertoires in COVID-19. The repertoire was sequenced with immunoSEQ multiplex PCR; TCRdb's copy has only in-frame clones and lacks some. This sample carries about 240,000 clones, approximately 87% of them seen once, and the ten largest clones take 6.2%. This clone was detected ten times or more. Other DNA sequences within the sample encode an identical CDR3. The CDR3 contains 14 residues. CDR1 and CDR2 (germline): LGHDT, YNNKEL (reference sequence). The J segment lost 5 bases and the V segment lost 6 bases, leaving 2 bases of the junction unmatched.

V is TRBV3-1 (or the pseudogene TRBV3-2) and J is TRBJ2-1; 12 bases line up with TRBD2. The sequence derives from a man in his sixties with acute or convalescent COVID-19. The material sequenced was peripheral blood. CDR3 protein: CASSWTSGDNEQFF. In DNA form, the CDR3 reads TGTGCCAGCAGTTGGACTAGCGGGGACAATGAGCAGTTCTTC.